The rows below give T cell receptor beta chains drawn from one sample of a study of CD8+CD57+ T cells in acquired aplastic anemia. TCRdb ran MiXCR on the reads and lists one entry per CDR3 protein. In the table there are about 75,000 distinct CDR3 sequences, about 70% of which are singletons. Sequenced: sorted CD4+, CD8+, or CD8+CD57+ T cells (not recorded which) from PBMCs. The receptors come from a human donor with aplastic anemia. Each CDR3 is given with its conserved first and last residue. D genes are given only for firm matches. The size of a clone is reported for some rows only, either as once, few or many, or as a class for expanded clones.

>TRBJ2-1|TRBD2|TRBV11-1|18|-
CASSFRDWVAGVSNEQFF
TGTGCCAGCAGCTTTAGGGACTGGGTAGCGGGAGTCTCCAATGAGCAGTTCTTC
>TRBJ2-7|-|TRBV18|15|many
CASSPRDGVAVEQYF
TGTGCCAGCTCACCACGCGATGGGGTAGCCGTCGAGCAGTACTTC
>TRBJ2-5|-|TRBV20-1|14|-
CSASPDQGEETQYF
TGCAGTGCTTCGCCCGACCAGGGAGAGGAGACCCAGTACTTC
>TRBJ2-7|TRBD1|TRBV5-1|15|-
CASSLARTGPYEQYF
TGCGCCAGCAGCTTGGCCAGGACAGGGCCTTACGAGCAGTACTTC
>TRBJ1-2|TRBD1|TRBV10-3|15|-
CAISESDRVNYGYTF
TGTGCCATCAGTGAGTCGGACAGGGTTAACTATGGCTACACCTTC
>TRBJ1-1|-|TRBV19|15|few
CASSIQSGRGTEAFF
TGTGCCAGTAGTATACAGTCAGGGAGAGGCACTGAAGCTTTCTTT
>TRBJ2-7|-|TRBV4-2|15|-
CASSLTPPGNYEQYF
TGTGCCAGCAGTTTGACTCCGCCGGGGAATTACGAGCAGTACTTC
>TRBJ1-2|-|TRBV2|14|-
CASTIRGESYGYTF
TGTGCCAGCACCATTAGGGGGGAGAGCTATGGCTACACCTTC
>TRBJ2-7|-|TRBV6-5|14|few
CASSYAPDRYEQYF
TGTGCCAGCAGTTACGCCCCCGACAGGTACGAGCAGTACTTC
>TRBJ1-1|-|TRBV19|12|few
CASREGNTEAFF
TGTGCCAGTAGAGAGGGGAACACTGAAGCTTTCTTT
>TRBJ2-1|TRBD1|TRBV7-9|13|many
CASSPGQGDEQFF
TGTGCCAGCAGCCCCGGACAGGGCGATGAGCAGTTCTTC
>TRBJ2-3|-|TRBV2|13|-
CASSEWTTDTQYF
TGTGCCAGCAGTGAATGGACCACAGATACGCAGTATTTT
>TRBJ2-7|-|TRBV6-5|13|-
CASSYVGTYEQYF
TGTGCCAGCAGTTACGTCGGGACCTACGAGCAGTACTTC
>TRBJ2-7|TRBD2|TRBV7-2|16|-
CASSLAQGLAGHEQYF
TGTGCCAGCAGCTTAGCGCAAGGACTAGCGGGACACGAGCAGTACTTC
>TRBJ2-7|TRBD2|TRBV2|16|-
CASISGLAGVIYEQYF
TGTGCCAGCATTTCGGGACTAGCGGGAGTCATTTACGAGCAGTACTTC
>TRBJ1-2|-|TRBV2|11|-
CASSEDRGYTF
TGTGCCAGCAGCGAGGATAGGGGCTACACCTTC
>TRBJ2-7|TRBD1|TRBV11-2|17|-
CASSLSDTPGQPYEQYF
TGTGCCAGCAGCTTGTCCGACACCCCGGGACAGCCTTACGAGCAGTACTTC
>TRBJ1-2|-|TRBV7-9|14|-
CASSAAGTAYGYTF
TGTGCCAGCAGCGCCGCTGGGACGGCCTATGGCTACACCTTC
>TRBJ2-3|-|TRBV7-9|14|few
CASSAGYGTDTQYF
TGTGCCAGCAGCGCAGGGTACGGCACAGATACGCAGTATTTT
>TRBJ2-1|TRBD1|TRBV10-3|15|-
CAVSDRDREYNEQFF
TGTGCCGTCAGTGACCGGGACAGGGAGTACAATGAGCAGTTCTTC
>TRBJ1-4|TRBD1|TRBV7-8|15|few
CASSLTTGVGEKLFF
TGTGCCAGCAGCTTAACGACAGGGGTAGGAGAAAAACTGTTTTTT
>TRBJ1-6|TRBD1|TRBV19|14|-
CASSRVRGDSPLHF
TGTGCCAGTAGTAGGGTCAGGGGGGATTCACCCCTCCACTTT
>TRBJ2-5|TRBD2|TRBV9|17|-
CASSVGAGGPGQETQYF
TGTGCCAGCAGCGTAGGCGCGGGGGGGCCCGGCCAAGAGACCCAGTACTTC
>TRBJ2-3|-|TRBV4-2|17|few
CASSQDGRGIYEDTQYF
TGTGCCAGCAGCCAAGACGGAAGAGGGATCTATGAAGATACGCAGTATTTT
>TRBJ2-1|TRBD2|TRBV10-3|14|-
CASVEGGTYNEQFF
TGTGCCTCCGTGGAGGGAGGGACCTACAATGAGCAGTTCTTC
>TRBJ2-1|-|TRBV19|14|many
CASSPGLLGNEQFF
TGTGCCAGTAGTCCGGGACTCCTTGGGAATGAGCAGTTCTTC
>TRBJ1-6|-|TRBV2|13|-
CASSEWRGSPLHF
TGTGCCAGCAGTGAGTGGAGAGGATCACCCCTCCACTTT